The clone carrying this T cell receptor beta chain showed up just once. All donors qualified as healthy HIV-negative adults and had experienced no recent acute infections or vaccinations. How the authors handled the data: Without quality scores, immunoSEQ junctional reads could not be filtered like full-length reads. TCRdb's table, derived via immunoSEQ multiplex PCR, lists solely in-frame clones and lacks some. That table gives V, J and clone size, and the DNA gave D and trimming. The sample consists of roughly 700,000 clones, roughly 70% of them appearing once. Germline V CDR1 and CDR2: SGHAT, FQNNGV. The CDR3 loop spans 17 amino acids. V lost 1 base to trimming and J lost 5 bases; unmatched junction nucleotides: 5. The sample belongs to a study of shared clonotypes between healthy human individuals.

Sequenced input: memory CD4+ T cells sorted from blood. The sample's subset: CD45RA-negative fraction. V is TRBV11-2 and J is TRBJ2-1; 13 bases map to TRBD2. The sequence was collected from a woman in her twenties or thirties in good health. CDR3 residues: CASSLGTSGRVNNEQFF. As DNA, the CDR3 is TGTGCCAGCAGCTTAGGGACTAGCGGGAGAGTCAACAATGAGCAGTTCTTC.